This passage covers 29 T cell receptor beta chains from one sample sequenced in a study of CD8 T cells in ankylosing spondylitis. Each CDR3 protein gets one entry after TCRdb re-called the 5' RACE reads with MiXCR. This sample carries about 440,000 distinct CDR3 sequences, over 15% of them seen once, and the ten largest clones take about 0.94%. Their recognized antigens are unknown. Whole-study results and caveats: One TCR beta motif, made up of 7 or 8 highly homologous variants, appeared characteristic of ankylosing spondylitis blood.

The sequenced sample consisted of blood, either unsorted or a sorted T cell fraction (not recorded which). The receptors here all came from a male donor with ankylosing spondylitis.

In this sample, this clonotype turned up a few times. V usage is TRBV6-1 and J usage is TRBJ2-1, with a weak D call TRBD2 (6 bases). There are 15 residues in the CDR3. Trimming took 3 bases from V and 4 from J, leaving 13 bases between them. Germline CDR1 MNHNS, CDR2 SASEGT. CDR3 sequence (DNA): TGTGCCAGCAGTGACAGTAGCGGACTATACAATGAGCAGTTCTTC. Translating it yields CASSDSSGLYNEQFF.

CDR3 sequence reads: CASSDRKGLAGGRAYNEQFF. The DNA of the CDR3 is TGTGCCAGCAGTGATCGTAAAGGACTAGCGGGGGGCCGGGCCTACAATGAGCAGTTCTTC. The chain combines TRBV25-1 with TRBJ2-1, with TRBD2 matching 14 bases. CDR1 and CDR2 (germline): MGHDK, SYGVNS. The ends lost 3 bases at V and 2 bases at J; junction bases unmatched: 12. The CDR3 extends over 20 amino acids.

This clonotype was observed a handful of times. The chain carries TRBV2 and TRBJ1-2; D is uncertain. CDR1 is SNHLY, CDR2 FYNNEI, per germline. Between the trimmed V and J ends, which lost 7 bases and 7 bases, there was a span of 16 bases. The CDR3 sequence is 13 residues long. The CDR3 sequence: CASNPSTGGGYTF. CDR3 DNA: TGTGCCAGCAACCCCTCGACGGGCGGTGGCTACACCTTC.

This clonotype appeared a few times. V is TRBV5-1 and J is TRBJ1-6; D gene uncertain. Trimming shortened V by 2 bases and J by 7 bases, and 10 bases separated the two germline ends. Germline-derived CDR1 and CDR2 are SGHRS and YFSETQ. This CDR3 spans 14 amino acids. For the CDR3, the DNA is TGCGCCAGCAGCTTTGAAGGGTCGAATTCACCCCTCCACTTT. Translating gives CASSFEGSNSPLHF.

This chain links TRBV5-1 with TRBJ2-3; D not certain. The V gene's germline CDR1 is SGHRS and CDR2 YFSETQ. Trimming stripped 0 bases from V and 3 bases from J, with 11 bases between. The CDR3 is 15 residues long. This CDR3 reads CASSLARKGTDTQYF. Written as DNA, the CDR3 is TGCGCCAGCAGCTTGGCCAGGAAGGGTACAGATACGCAGTATTTT.

As regards this clonotype: The junction differs from germline at one of its ends, possibly a read error. This chain's CDR3 is CASSGQGIYAQYF. The DNA of the CDR3 is TGTGCCAGCTCAGGACAGGGGATATACGCGCAGTACTTC. The chain uses TRBV18 and TRBJ2-7; 9 bases fit TRBD1. CDR1 and CDR2 from the germline V gene are KGHSH and LQKENI. The CDR3 length is 13 residues.

This chain uses TRBV6-2 or TRBV6-3 with TRBJ2-1; TRBD2 matches 7 bases. Per the germline V gene, CDR1 is MNHEY and CDR2 is SVGEGT. Trimming cost V 11 bases and J 4 bases; bases outside gene matches: 8. The CDR3 has 13 amino acids. The CDR3 here is CAAEPSGYNEQFF. The CDR3 DNA reads TGTGCCGCGGAGCCTAGCGGTTACAATGAGCAGTTCTTC.

This clonotype was seen ten or more times. The chain has TRBV6-1 and TRBJ1-5; the match to TRBD1 covers 8 bases. Per germline, CDR1 MNHNS and CDR2 SASEGT. The CDR3 has 15 amino acids. V lost 6 bases and J lost 3; bases outside the gene matches: 7. DNA for the CDR3: TGTGCCAGCAGCCACGGACAGGGACCCAATCAGCCCCAGCATTTT. It codes for CASSHGQGPNQPQHF.

This clonotype was seen more than once but under ten times. V usage is TRBV15 and J usage is TRBJ1-1; TRBD1 aligns across 10 bases. The germline V gene has CDR1 LNHNV and CDR2 YYDKDF (reference sequence). There are 15 residues in the CDR3. Losses at the gene ends were 1 base for V and 6 bases for J; bases not matched to a gene: 5. The CDR3 DNA reads as TGTGCCACCAGCAGAGCCGGGACAGGGGTCGCTGAAGCTTTCTTT. Translating it yields CATSRAGTGVAEAFF.

A note on this clonotype: The junction shows a germline mismatch at one end, possibly a read error. The J gene is TRBJ1-5, the V gene TRBV20-1, with D unresolved. Germline V gene sequence: CDR1 DFQATT, CDR2 SNEGSKA (reference sequence). The CDR3 has 15 amino acids. CDR3 residues: CSARAGSADNQPQHF. DNA for the CDR3: TGCAGTGCCAGAGCGGGTAGTGCAGACAATCAGCCCCAGCATTTT.

This clonotype was observed a handful of times. The V call is TRBV4-1, the J call TRBJ2-2, with 8 nucleotides matching TRBD2. The CDR3 contains 17 residues. From germline, CDR1 is MGHRA and CDR2 YSYEKL. Trimming cost V 0 bases and J 7 bases; bases outside gene matches: 10. CDR3 in DNA: TGCGCCAGCAGCCAAGAGGTCACAGCGGGGGTCGGCGGGGAGCTGTTTTTT. This gives the protein CASSQEVTAGVGGELFF.

On this clonotype itself: A much larger clonotype is one base distant, so this may be a read error. The V call is TRBV12-3 or TRBV12-4, the J call TRBJ2-2; 7 bases match TRBD1. CDR3 size: 19 residues. The CDR3 region has the DNA TGTGCCCGCAGTTTAGCGCGTACAAGTGACAGGGTCCGGACCGGGGAGCTGTTTTTT. Its translation: CARSLARTSDRVRTGELFF.

This clonotype was detected only a few times. The rearrangement uses TRBV3-1 and TRBJ1-2; D remains unclear. This CDR3 has 13 amino acids. In germline, CDR1 is LGHDT, CDR2 YNNKEL (reference sequence). Trimming took off 0 bases at V and 5 bases at J, with 7 bases between the two ends. CDR3 nucleotide sequence: TGTGCCAGCAGCCAAGATCGTAGGTATGGCTACACCTTC. Translating it yields CASSQDRRYGYTF. The full variable domain, completed using reference TRBV3-1 and TRBJ1-2, is DTAVSQTPKYLVTQMGNDKSIKCEQNLGHDTMYWYKQDSKKFLKIMFSYNNKELIINETVPNRFSPKSPDKAHLNLHINSLELGDSAVYFCASSQDRRYGYTFGSGTRLTVV.

This clonotype was found a few times. V is TRBV7-2 and J is TRBJ2-3, with 9 bases identical to TRBD2. This CDR3 spans 13 amino acids. Trimming removed 5 bases from V and 14 bases from J; junction bases left unmatched: 11. Germline V CDR1 and CDR2: SGHTA, FQGNSA. CDR3 in DNA: TGTGCCAGCAGCCTAACTCGACTAGCGGTCGCGTATTTT. Translated: CASSLTRLAVAYF.

This rearrangement joins TRBV15 to TRBJ2-1; D is uncertain. Trimming took 5 bases from V and 2 from J, leaving 4 bases between them. Germline CDR1 and CDR2: LNHNV and YYDKDF (reference sequence). The CDR3 has 12 residues. CDR3 sequence reads: CATSDAYNEQFF. The CDR3 DNA follows: TGTGCCACCAGCGACGCCTACAATGAGCAGTTCTTC.

This clonotype has just a few counts. The chain recombines TRBV6-1 with TRBJ2-5, with 14 bases matching TRBD2. Germline V lookup: CDR1 MNHNS, CDR2 SASEGT. V lost 6 bases and J lost 6; bases outside the gene matches: 6. The CDR3 consists of 15 residues. The CDR3 spells CASRPGTSGSQTQYF. The CDR3 DNA reads as TGTGCCAGCAGGCCAGGGACTAGCGGGAGTCAGACCCAGTACTTC.

J is TRBJ2-7 and V is TRBV4-1; TRBD2 aligns across 15 bases. The CDR3 covers 19 residues. Trimming at V came to 3 bases and at J to 3 bases, leaving 12 bases not matched to a gene. CDR1 and CDR2 from the germline V gene are MGHRA and YSYEKL. The CDR3 is CASSHNFGEGLAGGYEQYF. Written as DNA, the CDR3 is TGCGCCAGCAGCCACAACTTCGGAGAGGGACTAGCGGGAGGCTACGAGCAGTACTTC.

This clonotype was seen ten or more times. This chain uses TRBV12-3 or TRBV12-4 with TRBJ2-5; no definite D call. V was shortened by 6 bases and J by 3 bases, with 14 bases between the two germline ends. The CDR3 extends over 14 amino acids. DNA for the CDR3: TGTGCCAGCAGCCCCCGGCTCACCGAAGAGACCCAGTACTTC. The encoded protein is CASSPRLTEETQYF.

The chain has TRBV15 and TRBJ1-3, with TRBD1 as a possible D gene (6 bases). From germline, CDR1 is LNHNV and CDR2 YYDKDF (reference sequence). The V end was cut by 5 bases, the J end by 0 bases, with 17 bases between. This CDR3 has 17 amino acids. The CDR3 region is CATSGRQDAVSGNTIYF. The CDR3 DNA follows: TGTGCCACCAGCGGCCGACAGGACGCGGTCTCTGGAAACACCATATATTTT.

This clonotype has more than one count but fewer than ten. The CDR3 is CSVDLTGNTGELFF. Here the CDR3 DNA reads TGCAGCGTTGACCTGACAGGGAACACCGGGGAGCTGTTTTTT. The J gene is TRBJ2-2, the V gene TRBV29-1; possible D gene TRBD1, 6 bases. The V and J ends lost 3 bases and 1 base respectively, with 9 bases between them. CDR1 is SQVTM and CDR2 is ANQGSEA in the germline V gene. The CDR3 length is 14 residues.

A few counts support this clonotype. This chain links TRBV7-9 with TRBJ2-2; possibly TRBD1 or TRBD2 for D (5 bases each). Germline V gene sequence: CDR1 SEHNR, CDR2 FQNEAQ (reference sequence). The CDR3 is made up of 14 amino acids. The germline V and J ends were trimmed by 7 bases and 2 bases, with 11 bases remaining between them. The CDR3 bases are TGTGCCAGCACCCACCGGGGCAACACCGGGGAGCTGTTTTTT. Protein product: CASTHRGNTGELFF. Together with reference TRBV7-9 and TRBJ2-2, the CDR3 gives the full variable domain: DTGVSQNPRHKITKRGQNVTFRCDPISEHNRLYWYRQTLGQGPEFLTYFQNEAQLEKSRLLSDRFSAERPKGSFSTLEIQRTEQGDSAMYLCASTHRGNTGELFFGEGSRLTVL.

Only a few counts were recorded for this clonotype. The chain recombines TRBV5-5 with TRBJ1-2; the D gene is possibly TRBD1 (5 bases). Trimming pared 4 bases from V and 5 bases from J, leaving 15 bases between. The CDR3 length is 14 residues. Germline assignment: CDR1 SGHKS and CDR2 YYEKEE (reference sequence). The chain's CDR3 is CASSPPGTRYGYTF. CDR3 sequence (DNA): TGTGCCAGCAGCCCCCCCGGGACGAGGTATGGCTACACCTTC.

This clonotype was counted a few times. V usage is TRBV4-1 and J usage is TRBJ2-2, with 12 bases identical to TRBD2. This CDR3 is 17 amino acids long. The junction had 7 bases not matched to a gene; V was cut back by 0 bases and J by 8 bases. CDR1 and CDR2 from the germline V gene are MGHRA and YSYEKL. Written as DNA, the CDR3 is TGCGCCAGCAGCCAAGAACCGGGACTAGCGGGTTCTGGGGAGCTGTTTTTT. It encodes CASSQEPGLAGSGELFF.

As regards this clonotype: A single base separates this from a much larger clone, so it may be a read error. V is TRBV5-1 and J is TRBJ2-3; D ambiguous. The CDR3 is made up of 12 amino acids. The V gene lost 6 bases and the J gene lost 5 bases, with 10 bases spanning the gap. Per the germline V gene, CDR1 is SGHRS and CDR2 is YFSETQ. The CDR3 sequence is CASTNGGDTQYF. The CDR3 coding sequence is TGCGCCAGCACGAATGGTGGAGATACGCAGTATTTT.

The chain employs TRBV20-1 and TRBJ2-4, with TRBD1 as a possible D gene (6 bases). The germline CDR1 and CDR2 sequences are DFQATT and SNEGSKA (reference sequence). Trimming took off 5 bases at V and 4 bases at J, with 15 bases between the two ends. The CDR3 contains 14 residues. The CDR3 loop reads CSARDRLGKNIQYF. The CDR3 DNA reads TGCAGTGCTCGCGACAGGTTAGGGAAAAACATTCAGTACTTC.

The chain couples TRBV7-8 to TRBJ2-3; no definite D call. V lost 0 bases and J lost 2, with 9 bases in between. The CDR3 runs to 15 residues. Germline CDR1 is SGHVS and CDR2 is FQNEAQ. The CDR3 DNA sequence: TGTGCCAGCAGCTTAGCTTTGACATCCACAGATACGCAGTATTTT. It specifies CASSLALTSTDTQYF.

The chain uses TRBV30 and TRBJ2-7, with D possibly TRBD1 on 6 matching bases. From germline, CDR1 is GTSNPN and CDR2 SVGIG (reference sequence). Trimming left V 2 bases short and J 5 bases short, with 13 bases between. The CDR3 is made up of 13 amino acids. Here the CDR3 reads CAWSPGHGDEQYF. CDR3 nucleotides: TGTGCCTGGAGTCCGGGACATGGTGACGAGCAGTACTTC.

Many counts were recorded for this clonotype. The genes are TRBV5-1 and TRBJ2-5; 13 positions match TRBD2. Germline CDR1 reads SGHRS; CDR2 reads YFSETQ. The V and J ends lost 4 bases and 0 bases, in that order; junction bases with no gene match: 3. The CDR3 length is 16 residues. The CDR3 bases are TGCGCCAGCAGCCTTGGGACTAGCGGGAACCAAGAGACCCAGTACTTC. It encodes CASSLGTSGNQETQYF.

The V and J genes are TRBV15 and TRBJ2-7; D is undetermined. CDR1 is LNHNV and CDR2 is YYDKDF in the germline V gene (reference sequence). Trimming removed 3 bases at V and 2 bases at J, with 5 bases between. CDR3 length: 12 residues. CDR3: CATSSTTYEQYF. The CDR3 DNA is TGTGCCACCAGCAGTACCACCTACGAGCAGTACTTC.